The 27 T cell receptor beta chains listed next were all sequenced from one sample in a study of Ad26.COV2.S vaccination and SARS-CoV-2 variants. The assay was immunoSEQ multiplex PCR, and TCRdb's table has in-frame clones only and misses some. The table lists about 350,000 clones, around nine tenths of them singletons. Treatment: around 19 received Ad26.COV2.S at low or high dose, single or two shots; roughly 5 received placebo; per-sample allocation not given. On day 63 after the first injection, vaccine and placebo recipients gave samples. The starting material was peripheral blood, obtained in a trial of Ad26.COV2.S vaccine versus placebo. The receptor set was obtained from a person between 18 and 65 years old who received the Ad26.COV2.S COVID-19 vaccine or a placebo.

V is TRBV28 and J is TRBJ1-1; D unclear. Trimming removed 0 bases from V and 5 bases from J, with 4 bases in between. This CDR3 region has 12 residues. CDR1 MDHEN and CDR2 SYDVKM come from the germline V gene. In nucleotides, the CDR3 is TGTGCCAGCAGTTTATGGGAGACTGAAGCTTTCTTT. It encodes CASSLWETEAFF.

CDR3 amino acids: CASSYSMTSGPNEQFF. The CDR3 DNA follows: TGTGCCAGCAGTTACTCGATGACTAGCGGGCCCAATGAGCAGTTCTTC. J is TRBJ2-1 and V is TRBV6-5; TRBD2 matches 10 bases. Germline V CDR1 and CDR2: MNHEY, SVGAGI. The ends lost 0 bases at V and 6 bases at J; junction bases unmatched: 5. This CDR3 is 16 amino acids long.

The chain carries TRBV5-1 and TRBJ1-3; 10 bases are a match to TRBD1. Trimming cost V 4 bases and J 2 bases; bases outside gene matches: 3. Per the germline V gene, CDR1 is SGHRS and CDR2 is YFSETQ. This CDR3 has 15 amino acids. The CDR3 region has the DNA TGCGCCAGCAGCGGGGGGACAGGGGCTGGAAACACCATATATTTT. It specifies CASSGGTGAGNTIYF. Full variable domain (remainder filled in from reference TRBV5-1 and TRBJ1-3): KAGVTQTPRYLIKTRGQQVTLSCSPISGHRSVSWYQQTPGQGLQFLFEYFSETQRNKGNFPGRFSGRQFSNSRSEMNVSTLELGDSALYLCASSGGTGAGNTIYFGEGSWLTVV.

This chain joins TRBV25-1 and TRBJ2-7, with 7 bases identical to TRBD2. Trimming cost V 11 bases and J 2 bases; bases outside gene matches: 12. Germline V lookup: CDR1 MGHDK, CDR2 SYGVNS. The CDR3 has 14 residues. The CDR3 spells CAGGVSQDTYEQYF. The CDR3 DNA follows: TGTGCCGGGGGGGTTTCACAGGACACCTACGAGCAGTACTTC.

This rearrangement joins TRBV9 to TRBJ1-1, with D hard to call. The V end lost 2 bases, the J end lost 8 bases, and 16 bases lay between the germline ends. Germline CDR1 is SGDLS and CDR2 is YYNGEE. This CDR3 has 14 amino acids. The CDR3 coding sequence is TGTGCCAGCAGCGTTGGAGTCGGGCCAGACGAAGCTTTCTTT. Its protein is CASSVGVGPDEAFF.

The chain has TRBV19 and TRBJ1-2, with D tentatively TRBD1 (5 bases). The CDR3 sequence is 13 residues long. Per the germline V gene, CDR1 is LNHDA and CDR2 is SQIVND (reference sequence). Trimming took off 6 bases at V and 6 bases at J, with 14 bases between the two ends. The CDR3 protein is CASRGDRRDGYTF. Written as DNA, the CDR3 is TGTGCCAGTAGAGGAGACAGAAGAGATGGCTACACCTTC.

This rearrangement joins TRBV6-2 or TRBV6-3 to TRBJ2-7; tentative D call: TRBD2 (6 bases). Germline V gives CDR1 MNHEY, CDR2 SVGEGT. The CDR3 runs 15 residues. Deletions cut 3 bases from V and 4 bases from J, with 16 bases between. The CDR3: CASSYRAQGGYEQYF. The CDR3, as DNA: TGTGCCAGCAGTTATCGGGCTCAGGGAGGATACGAGCAGTACTTC.

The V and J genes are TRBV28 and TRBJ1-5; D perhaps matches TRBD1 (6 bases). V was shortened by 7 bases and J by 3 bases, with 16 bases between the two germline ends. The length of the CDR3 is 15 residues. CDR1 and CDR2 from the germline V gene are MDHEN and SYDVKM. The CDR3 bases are TGTGCCAGCACCGTACAGGGATTCCCCAATCAGCCCCAGCATTTT. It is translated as CASTVQGFPNQPQHF.

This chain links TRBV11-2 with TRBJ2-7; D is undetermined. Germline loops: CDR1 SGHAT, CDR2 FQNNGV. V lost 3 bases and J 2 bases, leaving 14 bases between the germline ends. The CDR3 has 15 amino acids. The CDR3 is CASSLAPVPTYEQYF. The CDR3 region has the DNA TGTGCCAGCAGCTTGGCTCCGGTACCCACCTACGAGCAGTACTTC.

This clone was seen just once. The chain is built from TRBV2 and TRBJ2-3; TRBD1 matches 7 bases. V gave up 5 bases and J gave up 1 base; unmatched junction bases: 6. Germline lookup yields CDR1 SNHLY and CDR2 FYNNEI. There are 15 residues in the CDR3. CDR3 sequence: CASSIGGAGTDTQYF. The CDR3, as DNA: TGTGCCAGCAGTATAGGGGGCGCTGGCACAGATACGCAGTATTTT.

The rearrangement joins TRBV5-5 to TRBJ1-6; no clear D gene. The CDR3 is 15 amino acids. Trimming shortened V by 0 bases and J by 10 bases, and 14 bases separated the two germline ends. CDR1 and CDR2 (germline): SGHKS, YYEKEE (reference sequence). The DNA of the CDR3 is TGTGCCAGCAGCTTGGTCACCAGGTTGGACTCACCCCTCCACTTT. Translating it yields CASSLVTRLDSPLHF.

CDR3 sequence (DNA): TGTGCCAGTATGATGGGACAGGGCGGTGAAGCTTTCTTT. Encoded protein: CASMMGQGGEAFF. This sequence joins TRBV19 and TRBJ1-1; TRBD1 matches at 9 bases. The CDR3 is 13 amino acids. V shed 7 bases, J shed 7 bases, and the junction held 7 bases outside the gene matches. The germline gives CDR1 LNHDA, CDR2 SQIVND (reference sequence).

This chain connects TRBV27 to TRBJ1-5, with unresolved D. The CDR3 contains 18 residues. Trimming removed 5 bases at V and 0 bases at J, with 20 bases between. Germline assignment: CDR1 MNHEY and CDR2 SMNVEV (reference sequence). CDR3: CASSPFKEGYNSNQPQHF. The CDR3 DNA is TGTGCCAGCAGTCCCTTCAAGGAAGGGTATAATAGCAATCAGCCCCAGCATTTT.

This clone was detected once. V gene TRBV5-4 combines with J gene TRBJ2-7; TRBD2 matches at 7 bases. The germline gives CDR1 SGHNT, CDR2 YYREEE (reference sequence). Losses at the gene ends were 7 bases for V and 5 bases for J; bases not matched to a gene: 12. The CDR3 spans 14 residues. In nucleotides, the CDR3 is TGTGCCAGCGGGAGGGCATCCCGGGAGAACGAGCAGTACTTC. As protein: CASGRASRENEQYF.

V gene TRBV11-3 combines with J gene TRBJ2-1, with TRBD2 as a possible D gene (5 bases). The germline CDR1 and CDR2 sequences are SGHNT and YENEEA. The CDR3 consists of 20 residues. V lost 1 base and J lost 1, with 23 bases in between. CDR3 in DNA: TGTGCCAGCAGCTTAGGAACGGGTAGCGCCACCAGACGGTCCTACAATGAGCAGTTCTTC. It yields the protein CASSLGTGSATRRSYNEQFF.

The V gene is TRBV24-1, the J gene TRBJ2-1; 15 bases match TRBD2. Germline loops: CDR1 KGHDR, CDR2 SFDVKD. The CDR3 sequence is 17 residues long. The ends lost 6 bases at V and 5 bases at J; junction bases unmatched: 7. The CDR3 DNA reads TGTGCCACCAGTCCCGGACTAGCGGGAGGGCCGAACAATGAGCAGTTCTTC. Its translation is CATSPGLAGGPNNEQFF.

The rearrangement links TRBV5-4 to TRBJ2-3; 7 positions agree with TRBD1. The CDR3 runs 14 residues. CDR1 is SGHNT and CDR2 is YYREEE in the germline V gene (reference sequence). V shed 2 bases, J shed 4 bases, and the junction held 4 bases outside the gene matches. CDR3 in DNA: TGTGCCAGCAGCTTTGGGACAGTTTCAGATACGCAGTATTTT. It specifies CASSFGTVSDTQYF. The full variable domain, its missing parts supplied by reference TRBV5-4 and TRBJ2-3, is ETGVTQSPTHLIKTRGQQVTLRCSSQSGHNTVSWYQQALGQGPQFIFQYYREEENGRGNFPPRFSGLQFPNYSSELNVNALELDDSALYLCASSFGTVSDTQYFGPGTRLTVL.

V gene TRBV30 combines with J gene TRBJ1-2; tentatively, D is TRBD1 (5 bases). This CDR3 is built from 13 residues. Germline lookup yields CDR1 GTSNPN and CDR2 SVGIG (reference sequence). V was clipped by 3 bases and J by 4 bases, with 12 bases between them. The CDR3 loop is CAWSPSTAYGYTF. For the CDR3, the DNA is TGTGCCTGGAGCCCCTCGACAGCCTATGGCTACACCTTC. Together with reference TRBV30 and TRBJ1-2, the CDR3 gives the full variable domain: SQTIHQWPATLVQPVGSPLSLECTVEGTSNPNLYWYRQAAGRGLQLLFYSVGIGQISSEVPQNLSASRPQDRQFILSSKKLLLSDSGFYLCAWSPSTAYGYTFGSGTRLTVV.

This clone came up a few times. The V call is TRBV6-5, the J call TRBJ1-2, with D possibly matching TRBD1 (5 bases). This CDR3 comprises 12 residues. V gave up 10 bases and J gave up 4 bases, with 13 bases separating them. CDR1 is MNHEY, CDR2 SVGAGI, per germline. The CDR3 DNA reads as TGTGCCATCAGGGACCTACTCTATGGCTACACCTTC. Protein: CAIRDLLYGYTF.

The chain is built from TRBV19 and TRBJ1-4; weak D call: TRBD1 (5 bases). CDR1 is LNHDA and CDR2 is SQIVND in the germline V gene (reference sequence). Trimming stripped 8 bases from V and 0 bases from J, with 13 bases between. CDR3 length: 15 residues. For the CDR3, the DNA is TGTGCCAGTGGGAGGGGCCGTGCAACTAATGAAAAACTGTTTTTT. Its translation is CASGRGRATNEKLFF.

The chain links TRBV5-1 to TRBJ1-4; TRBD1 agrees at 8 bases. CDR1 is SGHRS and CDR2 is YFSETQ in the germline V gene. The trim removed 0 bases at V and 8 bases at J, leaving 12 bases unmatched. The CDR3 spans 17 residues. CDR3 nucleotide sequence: TGCGCCAGCAGCTTGGGGACAGGGTTCGGATTTAGGGAAAAACTGTTTTTT. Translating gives CASSLGTGFGFREKLFF.

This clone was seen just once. The CDR3 loop is CARNRQGPRTEAFF. CDR3 DNA: TGTGCCAGAAATCGTCAGGGACCCCGAACTGAAGCTTTCTTT. V usage is TRBV21-1 and J usage is TRBJ1-1. TRBV21-1 is recorded as a pseudogene. There are 14 residues in the CDR3.

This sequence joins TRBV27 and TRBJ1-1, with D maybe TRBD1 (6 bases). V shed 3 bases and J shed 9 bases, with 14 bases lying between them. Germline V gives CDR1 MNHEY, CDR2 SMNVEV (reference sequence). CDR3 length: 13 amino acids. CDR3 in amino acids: CASSLTDSGKAFF. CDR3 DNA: TGTGCCAGCAGTTTGACGGACAGTGGTAAAGCTTTCTTT.

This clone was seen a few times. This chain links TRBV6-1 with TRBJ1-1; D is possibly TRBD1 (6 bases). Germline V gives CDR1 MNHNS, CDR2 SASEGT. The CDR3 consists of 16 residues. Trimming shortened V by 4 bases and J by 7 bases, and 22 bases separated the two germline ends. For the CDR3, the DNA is TGTGCCAGCAGTGGGGGCACAGGGACATATTGGGGTGAAGCTTTCTTT. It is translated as CASSGGTGTYWGEAFF.

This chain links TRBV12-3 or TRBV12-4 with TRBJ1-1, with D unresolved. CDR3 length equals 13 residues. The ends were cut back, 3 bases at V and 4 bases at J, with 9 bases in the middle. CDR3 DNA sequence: TGTGCCAGCAGTTTCGCGAGTGGCACTGAAGCTTTCTTT. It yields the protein CASSFASGTEAFF.

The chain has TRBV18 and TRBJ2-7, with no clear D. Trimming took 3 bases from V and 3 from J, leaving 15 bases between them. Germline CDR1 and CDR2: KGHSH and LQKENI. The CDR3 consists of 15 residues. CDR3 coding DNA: TGTGCCAGCTCACCGTCGAGCCAGACCCGCTACGAGCAGTACTTC. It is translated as CASSPSSQTRYEQYF.

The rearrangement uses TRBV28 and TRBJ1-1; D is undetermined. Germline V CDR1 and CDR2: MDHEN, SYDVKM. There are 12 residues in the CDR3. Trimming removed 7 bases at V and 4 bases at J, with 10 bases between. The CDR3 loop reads CASISVTTEAFF. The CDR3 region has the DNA TGTGCCAGCATAAGTGTCACCACTGAAGCTTTCTTT. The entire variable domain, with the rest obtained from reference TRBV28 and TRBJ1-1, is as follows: DVKVTQSSRYLVKRTGEKVFLECVQDMDHENMFWYRQDPGLGLRLIYFSYDVKMKEKGDIPEGYSVSREKKERFSLILESASTNQTSMYLCASISVTTEAFFGQGTRLTVV.